The 8 T cell receptor beta chains below come from one sample, sequenced in a study of radiotherapy plus CTLA-4 blockade in lung cancer. Profiling relied on immunoSEQ multiplex PCR, and the TCRdb table lists in-frame clones only, not all of them. Altogether tens of thousands of clones are present, 65% to 80% being singletons, with the ten largest covering 15% to 20%. Material: peripheral blood, obtained from a patient treated with radiotherapy plus ipilimumab. The receptors stem from a human donor with non-small cell lung cancer who had a complete response to radiotherapy plus ipilimumab.

The chain recombines TRBV25-1 with TRBJ2-1; 7 nucleotides agree with TRBD2. The germline V gene has CDR1 MGHDK and CDR2 SYGVNS. CDR3 length equals 17 residues. After removal of 0 bases from V and 9 bases from J, the junction contained 14 bases not matched to a gene. CDR3 sequence reads: CASSEYSRYGSGGEQFF. DNA of the CDR3: TGTGCCAGCAGTGAATACTCGAGGTATGGCTCGGGGGGTGAGCAGTTCTTC.

This clone is medium-sized by share. CDR3 in DNA: TGCGCCAGCAGCTTGGAGGTGCGAGGGTATGAGCAGTTCTTC. This translates into CASSLEVRGYEQFF. The V call is TRBV5-1, the J call TRBJ2-1; possibly TRBD2 for D (5 bases). This CDR3 has 14 residues. Germline assignment: CDR1 SGHRS and CDR2 YFSETQ. V was trimmed by 0 bases and J by 8 bases, leaving 12 bases between them.

This chain links TRBV11-2 with TRBJ1-2, with 9 nucleotides matching TRBD1. This CDR3 spans 14 amino acids. The germline gives CDR1 SGHAT, CDR2 FQNNGV. Trimming took 3 bases from V and 6 from J; bases not matched to a gene: 5. CDR3: CASSFRDRADGYTF. CDR3 sequence (DNA): TGTGCCAGCAGCTTTCGGGACAGGGCGGATGGCTACACCTTC.

The chain couples TRBV6-1 to TRBJ1-5, with 7 bases matching TRBD1. The CDR3 runs to 15 residues. CDR1 is MNHNS, CDR2 SASEGT, per germline. J lost 6 bases, V lost 0 bases, and 5 bases had no gene match. DNA of the CDR3: TGTGCCAGCAGTGAAGCGACAGGGATAGGTCAGCCCCAGCATTTT. Its protein is CASSEATGIGQPQHF.

The chain combines TRBV7-2 with TRBJ1-5; D might be TRBD1 (5 bases). The CDR3 spans 15 residues. Looked up from germline, CDR1 is SGHTA and CDR2 is FQGNSA. Trimming took 3 bases from V and 0 from J, leaving 9 bases between them. CDR3 loop: CASSFLQDSNQPQHF. The CDR3, as DNA: TGTGCCAGCAGCTTTTTACAGGATAGCAATCAGCCCCAGCATTTT.

This chain links TRBV6-6 with TRBJ1-5; 7 nucleotides align to TRBD1. J was trimmed by 6 bases and V by 3 bases; bases with no gene match: 8. The CDR3 runs 15 residues. Looked up from germline, CDR1 is MNHNY and CDR2 is SVGAGI (reference sequence). CDR3 sequence: CASSYYGQAGQPQHF. CDR3 DNA: TGTGCCAGCAGTTATTACGGACAGGCGGGTCAGCCCCAGCATTTT.

This clone showed up just once. This chain links TRBV30 with TRBJ2-1; TRBD2 matches 14 bases. Trimming took 3 bases from V and 12 from J; bases not matched to a gene: 13. From germline, CDR1 is GTSNPN and CDR2 SVGIG (reference sequence). This CDR3 is 16 amino acids long. CDR3 protein: CAWRLTGTSGRGWQFF. CDR3 nucleotide sequence: TGTGCCTGGAGGCTAACCGGGACTAGCGGGAGAGGATGGCAGTTCTTC.

This clone was picked up a small number of times. The chain joins TRBV29-1 to TRBJ2-1, with D uncertain. Trimming left V 6 bases short and J 5 bases short, with 23 bases between. Germline-derived CDR1 and CDR2 are SQVTM and ANQGSEA. The CDR3 covers 16 residues. The CDR3 region is CSVLPHSFRRDNEQFF. CDR3 DNA sequence: TGCAGCGTCCTCCCACACTCCTTCAGACGGGACAATGAGCAGTTCTTC.